This T cell receptor beta chain was sequenced for a study of blood T cell repertoires in COVID-19 (TCRdb year 2020). Study-wide context: Samples from collaborators originated in the United States, Italy and Spain and spanned both the acute and convalescent phases of COVID-19. The material from the prospective study consisted of cDNA or gDNA derived from T cells, B-cell-depleted T cells, or PBMCs. Subjects who had been exposed to COVID-19, were actively infected with it, or had recovered from it provided the deeply sampled blood TCRbeta repertoires that made up the dataset. The repertoires were released in a freely available public database intended as a resource for research on the immune response to SARS-CoV-2. The samples were drawn from two sources: the first 160 participants of the ongoing ImmuneRACE study, and 1,000 to 1,500 subjects contributed by 6 global collaborators. The sample metadata nearly always contained a de-identified subject ID, COVID-19 status, age in years and sex. HLA class I and class II types, where available, came from metadata supplied by the sample provider rather than from assay-based typing.

One collaborating source in Seattle enrolled patients during active infection and followed them longitudinally through the course of disease. Whole blood was collected in K2EDTA tubes by collaborating institutions according to the institutions' own protocols. For TCRbeta analysis, collaborators shipped samples as frozen whole blood, isolated PBMCs, or DNA extracted from either of those sample types. Taken from the germline V gene (reference sequence), the CDR1 and CDR2 loops are SGHNT and YYREEE. The cysteine opens and the phenylalanine closes a CDR3 of 15 amino acids. The CDR3 DNA has 45 bases and is translated from base 1. Clipping removes 5 bases from V and 7 bases from J, with 13 as the unmatched junction base count. Overall study outcomes, separate from this receptor: How much clinical and demographic metadata was included differed by source and by participant, and the metadata was provided uncurated.

TCRbeta CDR3 regions were amplified from genomic DNA using the immunoSEQ Assay, a bias-controlled multiplex PCR. The authors processed their data as follows. The number of nucleated cells in each sample was estimated from the amplification of reference gene primers within the assay. Sequence reads were collapsed and filtered to measure the absolute abundance of every unique TCRbeta CDR3 rearrangement. For each sample, productive Simpson clonality was calculated by taking the square root of Simpson's diversity index across productive rearrangements. TCRdb obtained this table from immuneACCESS and retained in-frame rearrangements with V and J assigned. These tables miss some clones; where compared with another copy, unresolved V genes account for less than half of the shortfall, and the remainder is unexplained. V, J and clone size reflect that table, while D and trimming were determined from the DNA. Across this sample there are over 200,000 clones, with under 85% seen only once. Approximately 8% of the sample comes from the top ten.

Points on this clone: There is no known antigen for this receptor. Within one base of it there is no much larger clone, and no base qualities were kept.

The chain links TRBV5-4 with TRBJ2-7; 9 central bases correspond to TRBD2. The receptor was derived from a woman aged 80 or older with COVID-19, enrolled during active disease. Sequencing was performed on peripheral blood. The CDR3 corresponds to CASRMWSSGMGEQYF. The bases are TGTGCCAGCAGGATGTGGTCTAGCGGGATGGGAGAGCAGTACTTC.